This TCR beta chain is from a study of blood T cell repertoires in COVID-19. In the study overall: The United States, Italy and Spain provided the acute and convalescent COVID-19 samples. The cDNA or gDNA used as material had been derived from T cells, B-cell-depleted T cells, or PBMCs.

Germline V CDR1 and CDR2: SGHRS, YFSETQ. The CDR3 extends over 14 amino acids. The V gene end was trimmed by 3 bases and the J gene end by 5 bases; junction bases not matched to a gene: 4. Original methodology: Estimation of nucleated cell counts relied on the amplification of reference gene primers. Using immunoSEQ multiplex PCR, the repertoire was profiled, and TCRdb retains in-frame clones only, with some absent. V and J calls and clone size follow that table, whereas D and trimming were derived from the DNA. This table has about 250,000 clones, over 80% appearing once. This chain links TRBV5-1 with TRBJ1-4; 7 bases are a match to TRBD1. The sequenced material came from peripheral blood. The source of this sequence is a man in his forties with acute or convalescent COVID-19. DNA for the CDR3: TGCGCCAGCAGCTGGGACAGTTCAAATGAAAAACTGTTTTTT. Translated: CASSWDSSNEKLFF.